This T cell receptor (beta chain) was profiled in a study of breast tumors, draining lymph nodes, adjacent tissues. Study outcomes and limitations: Compared with basal-like, luminal-like tumors shared significantly more repertoire with nontumor tissue. That most tumor T cells come from lymph nodes remained unproven. Most tumor T cells seemingly derive from lymph node, then expand in tumor. Compared with lymph nodes, tumors were less diverse; compared with nontumor tissue, more.

MiXCR, applied by TCRdb to the multiplex PCR reads, yields one record per CDR3 protein. The data show about 230,000 distinct CDR3 sequences, less than 40% seen once. About this clonotype itself: Its antigen is unknown.

Per the germline V gene, CDR1 is LGHNA and CDR2 is YNFKEQ. The CDR3 totals 14 residues. V was shortened by 6 bases and J by 1 base, with 12 bases between the two germline ends. The lymph nodes were axillary draining lymph nodes from breast cancer patients. The rearrangement uses TRBV4-2 and TRBJ1-1, with D perhaps TRBD1 (5 bases). This TCR was recovered from a female donor with breast cancer. Some clones in this sample may be carry-over from other donors' samples. Sequences were obtained from axillary lymph node tissue. CDR3 in amino acids: CASSSVGPNTEAFF. The CDR3 bases are TGTGCCAGCAGTTCCGTGGGGCCGAACACTGAAGCTTTCTTT.